In this sample, the clone carrying this T cell receptor (beta chain) turned up a few times. Preparation of the TCRbeta library involved a method that used unique molecular identifiers. TCRdb used MiXCR to reprocess the PCR reads, holding one entry per CDR3 protein. The table shows 500,000 to 600,000 distinct CDR3 sequences, with roughly 33% occurring only once. CDR1 is SGHRS and CDR2 is YFSETQ in the germline V gene. CDR3 length: 15 amino acids. Trimming shortened V by 4 bases and J by 5 bases, and 16 bases separated the two germline ends. The data stem from a study of T-cell reconstitution after alpha-beta-depleted transplantation in children.

Here the sequenced sample was PBMCs from the stem cell graft donor, taken from the stem cell graft. The TCR originated in a human donor who donated a stem cell graft to a child with aplastic anemia. V gene TRBV5-1 combines with J gene TRBJ2-1; tentative D call: TRBD1 (5 bases). CDR3 residues: CASSPPQAGHNEQFF. The DNA for the CDR3 is TGCGCCAGCAGCCCCCCACAGGCTGGGCACAATGAGCAGTTCTTC.